A selection of T cell receptor beta chains follows, all from one sample in a study of Ad26.COV2.S vaccination and SARS-CoV-2 variants. Measured with immunoSEQ multiplex PCR; TCRdb has only the in-frame clones, and not every one. The sample has just over 350,000 clones, approximately 90% seen once. The source material was peripheral blood, sampled after recovery from COVID-19. These receptors all come from a human donor who had recovered from COVID-19. Each CDR3 is given with its conserved first and last residue. A clone size is listed for some rows: how often the clone was seen (once, few, many), or a class if it is expanded.

NA	TRBV7-6	TRBJ2-5	CASSLVWTGFAETQYF
NA	TRBV5-4	TRBJ2-7	CASSLLGEQEQYF
NA	TRBV6-5	TRBJ2-5	CASSWGQGLLETQYF
once	TRBV2	TRBJ1-5	CASSVRGASGNQPQHF
few	TRBV27	TRBJ1-5	CASSPGGARHQPQHF
NA	TRBV5-1	TRBJ1-4	CASSLGPNEKLFF
few	TRBV7-9	TRBJ1-2	CASSGPGTDYGYTF
NA	TRBV18	TRBJ2-3	CASSPTGLAGGDTQYF
NA	TRBV2	TRBJ2-7	CASSPRDTSYEQYF
once	TRBV10-3	TRBJ2-2	CATRDFANTGELFF
NA	TRBV19	TRBJ2-3	CASSSWTGTDTQYF
NA	TRBV3-1/TRBV3-2	TRBJ2-7	CASSLGQGRLEQYF
NA	TRBV5-4	TRBJ2-3	CASSLISGITDTQYF
NA	TRBV6-5	TRBJ1-5	CASNVGNSNQPQHF
NA	TRBV9	TRBJ1-1	CASSVYDGDTEAFF
NA	TRBV11-2	TRBJ2-7	CASGSASYEQYF
NA	TRBV20-1	TRBJ1-1	CSAVLVTEAFF
few	TRBV2	TRBJ1-5	CASTDGGYSNQPQHF
once	TRBV6-5	TRBJ2-1	CASSYSDDNEQFF
NA	TRBV6-4	TRBJ1-2	CASSDRAKGGYGYTF
once	TRBV6-1	TRBJ2-1	CASSELVGVEQFF
NA	TRBV5-8	TRBJ2-3	CASSLVSNINTDTQYF
NA	TRBV7-2	TRBJ2-1	CASSPPKSSGGANEQFF
NA	TRBV5-8	TRBJ1-5	CASRLDQPQHF
NA	TRBV4-1	TRBJ1-2	CASSQDEDGSYGYTF
NA	TRBV19	TRBJ1-2	CASSTRGQGRNYGYTF
NA	TRBV7-2	TRBJ2-3	CASSLVPTSRDTQYF
NA	TRBV4-1	TRBJ1-1	CASSQEGATGERAFF
NA	TRBV3-1/TRBV3-2	TRBJ2-7	CASSPDNSYEQYF
NA	TRBV2	TRBJ2-2	CASSPEWVAGELFF
NA	TRBV6-2/TRBV6-3	TRBJ1-5	CASSPGTVSQPQHF
NA	TRBV6-5	TRBJ2-7	CASSPGVGGPYEQYF
NA	TRBV6-5	TRBJ1-3	CASSYSAGSGNTIYF
NA	TRBV3-1/TRBV3-2	TRBJ2-7	CASSYYQPGQAHEQYF
NA	TRBV10-3	TRBJ2-5	CAISESTGGPGETQYF
NA	TRBV7-2	TRBJ1-1	CASSLGGHTEAFF
NA	TRBV6-1	TRBJ1-5	CASSEVLGYSDSNQPQHF
NA	TRBV7-2	TRBJ2-4	CASSRDRRNIQYF
NA	TRBV7-9	TRBJ1-1	CASSLVGLAEAFF
once	TRBV7-2	TRBJ1-6	CASSVRGTGDNSPLHF
NA	TRBV12-5	TRBJ2-6	CASGLVVGRGANVLTF
NA	TRBV2	TRBJ1-2	CASSEMTANYGYTF
NA	TRBV7-9	TRBJ2-6	CASSSTGTVGGANVLTF
NA	TRBV5-6	TRBJ1-1	CASSFSTEAFF
NA	TRBV18	TRBJ1-5	CASSLTDRGGYNQPQHF
NA	TRBV11-2	TRBJ1-5	CASSRGGRQPQHF
NA	TRBV11-2	TRBJ1-3	CASSPQGFSGNTIYF
NA	TRBV19	TRBJ1-2	CASRPTLTNYGYTF
NA	TRBV2	TRBJ2-5	CASSEGLAGEQTQYF
few	TRBV6-4	TRBJ2-1	CASSDPFYNEQFF
few	TRBV15	TRBJ1-5	CATSRDLAGSNQPQHF
NA	TRBV27	TRBJ2-2	CASSLFWGGNTGELFF
NA	TRBV19	TRBJ1-1	CASSMAMNTEAFF
once	TRBV9	TRBJ1-2	CASSVESVGSNYGYTF
NA	TRBV12-3/TRBV12-4	TRBJ2-3	CASSLQGAGTQYF